Each of the 12 T cell receptor beta chains below was sequenced from the same sample in a study of Ad26.COV2.S vaccination and SARS-CoV-2 variants. Here immunoSEQ multiplex PCR was the method, and the copy in TCRdb shows in-frame clones only, minus some. The sample lists around 320,000 clones; about 86% were seen once. Regarding treatment: over 15 received Ad26.COV2.S at low or high dose, single or two shots; 5 received placebo; per-sample allocation not given. Material that was analyzed had been drawn on day 63 after the first vaccine or placebo injection. The sample in question was peripheral blood, obtained in a trial of Ad26.COV2.S vaccine versus placebo. These receptor sequences come from a person aged 18-60 years who received the Ad26.COV2.S COVID-19 vaccine or a placebo.

V and J are TRBV10-3 and TRBJ2-5; D is perhaps TRBD2 (6 bases). Germline V gives CDR1 ENHRY, CDR2 SYGVKD. CDR3 length: 15 residues. V was pared by 10 bases and J by 1 base, with 19 bases between. In DNA, the CDR3 is TGTGCCACCCGAGGGACGGAGGGAGGCCAAGAGACCCAGTACTTC. This gives the protein CATRGTEGGQETQYF.

The chain joins TRBV30 to TRBJ2-3, with D possibly being TRBD1 or TRBD2 (5 bases each). The CDR3 extends over 14 amino acids. Looked up from germline, CDR1 is GTSNPN and CDR2 is SVGIG (reference sequence). Trimming pared 4 bases from V and 5 bases from J, leaving 16 bases between. The DNA for the CDR3 is TGTGCCTGGACCCGCCTCGGGGCGGGAGATACGCAGTATTTT. Its translation: CAWTRLGAGDTQYF.

This sequence joins TRBV13 and TRBJ2-7; 10 bases are a match to TRBD1. The V segment lost 6 bases and the J segment 4 bases; nucleotides outside the gene matches: 9. Germline CDR1 PRHDT, CDR2 FYEKMQ (reference sequence). The CDR3 runs to 15 residues. The CDR3 sequence: CASRSMTGGEYEQYF. Here the CDR3 DNA reads TGTGCCAGCAGATCTATGACAGGGGGCGAATACGAGCAGTACTTC.

The chain carries TRBV5-1 and TRBJ2-5; D is possibly TRBD1 (6 bases). The V gene lost 3 bases and the J gene lost 4 bases, with 13 bases spanning the gap. Germline CDR1 is SGHRS and CDR2 is YFSETQ. The CDR3 has 14 residues. The CDR3 is CASSYTGRRETQYF. CDR3 in DNA: TGCGCCAGCAGCTATACAGGGAGACGAGAGACCCAGTACTTC.

This clone has just one count. CDR3 in DNA: TGTGCCAGCAGCGTAGGTGATGAGCAGTTCTTC. Residues: CASSVGDEQFF. The chain employs TRBV9 and TRBJ2-1; D remains unclear. The length of the CDR3 is 11 residues. Trimming shortened V by 0 bases and J by 8 bases, and 3 bases separated the two germline ends. Germline V gene lookup returns CDR1 SGDLS and CDR2 YYNGEE.

The chain recombines TRBV11-2 with TRBJ2-2; the match to TRBD1 covers 12 bases. The germline gives CDR1 SGHAT, CDR2 FQNNGV. The CDR3 is 17 amino acids. V was pared by 2 bases and J by 8 bases, with 9 bases of the junction left unmatched. The CDR3 DNA sequence: TGTGCCAGCAGCTTAAACCCGGGACAGGGGGCATTTGGGGAGCTGTTTTTT. Its translation is CASSLNPGQGAFGELFF.

J is TRBJ1-2 and V is TRBV6-2 or TRBV6-3; no clear D gene. The V end lost 4 bases, the J end lost 5 bases, and 11 bases lay between the germline ends. Germline V CDR1 and CDR2: MNHEY, SVGEGT. CDR3 length equals 13 residues. The DNA for the CDR3 is TGTGCCAGCAGTTCTACTCTTTCTTATGGCTACACCTTC. It yields the protein CASSSTLSYGYTF.

This clone was seen a few times. This chain joins TRBV18 and TRBJ2-7; maybe TRBD2 (5 bases). This CDR3 has 12 amino acids. Germline V gene data show CDR1 as KGHSH and CDR2 as LQKENI. Trimming cost V 2 bases and J 7 bases, with 9 bases left between them. The CDR3, as DNA: TGTGCCAGCTCACCAAAGTCGGGAGAGCAGTACTTC. Its translation is CASSPKSGEQYF.

This CDR3 reads CASSLAGNTEAFF. DNA for the CDR3: TGTGCCAGCAGCTTGGCGGGGAACACTGAAGCTTTCTTT. The J gene is TRBJ1-1, the V gene TRBV5-4; no definite D call. Between the trimmed V and J ends, which lost 0 bases and 1 base, there was a span of 4 bases. Germline CDR1 reads SGHNT; CDR2 reads YYREEE (reference sequence). This CDR3 comprises 13 residues. The full variable domain, its missing parts supplied by reference TRBV5-4 and TRBJ1-1, is ETGVTQSPTHLIKTRGQQVTLRCSSQSGHNTVSWYQQALGQGPQFIFQYYREEENGRGNFPPRFSGLQFPNYSSELNVNALELDDSALYLCASSLAGNTEAFFGQGTRLTVV.

This rearrangement joins TRBV6-2 or TRBV6-3 to TRBJ2-2, with D possibly matching TRBD2 (5 bases). CDR1 MNHEY and CDR2 SVGEGT come from the germline V gene. The germline V and J ends were trimmed by 3 bases and 4 bases, with 12 bases remaining between them. The CDR3 is 15 amino acids. Here the CDR3 reads CASSYSGLGTGELFF. The CDR3 DNA follows: TGTGCCAGCAGTTATTCGGGGTTGGGCACCGGGGAGCTGTTTTTT.

The V call is TRBV11-2, the J call TRBJ1-1; TRBD1 matches at 10 bases. Germline V CDR1 and CDR2: SGHAT, FQNNGV. CDR3 length: 15 residues. V was clipped by 2 bases and J by 11 bases; unmatched bases: 11. Written as DNA, the CDR3 is TGTGCCAGCAGCTTATCCGGGACAGGGGTTAGTGGCGCTTTCTTT. Translated: CASSLSGTGVSGAFF.

V is TRBV30 and J is TRBJ1-6; maybe TRBD1 (5 bases). Trimming stripped 1 base from V and 6 bases from J, with 13 bases between. Germline V CDR1 and CDR2: GTSNPN, SVGIG (reference sequence). The CDR3 spans 15 residues. Written as DNA, the CDR3 is TGTGCCTGGAGTGAGATTAAGGGGAGTAATTCACCCCTCCACTTT. It codes for CAWSEIKGSNSPLHF.